This T cell receptor beta chain was documented in a study of T-cell memory formation after mild COVID-19. Study outcomes and limitations: The authors did not confirm SARS-CoV-2 specificity of second-wave clones peaking day 37.

This clonotype was seen more than once but under ten times. Its matching antigen is unknown. Using constant-segment primers, 5'RACE produced TCR alpha and TCR beta cDNA libraries carrying sample barcodes and UMIs. One entry per CDR3 protein results from TCRdb running MiXCR on the 5' RACE reads. The sample yields roughly 190,000 distinct CDR3 sequences, roughly a tenth seen once. The sample comprised PBMCs or a T cell subset sorted from them (not recorded which). This TCR was recovered from a man aged 18 to 29 who had mild COVID-19 (a few samples of this study predate the infection). Cell type and time point are not known.

CDR3 nucleotides: TGTGCCAGCAGTCGCGGGACAGGGAAGGGCTACACCTTC. Its protein is CASSRGTGKGYTF. The chain employs TRBV6-5 and TRBJ1-2, with TRBD1 matching over 9 bases. The CDR3 sequence is 13 residues long. Trimming removed 5 bases from V and 8 bases from J; junction bases left unmatched: 6. CDR1 is MNHEY and CDR2 is SVGAGI in the germline V gene.